This passage covers 21 T cell receptor beta chains from one sample sequenced in a study of T cells expressing NK-cell markers. TCRdb re-called the 5' RACE reads and catalogs CDR3 proteins one per entry, DNA excluded. The ten top clones account for 6% to 8%, within a sample of approximately 460,000 distinct CDR3 sequences. Input material: blood T cells: a sorted CD56 or NKG2C T cell subset, CD4+ or CD8+ T cells, or bulk PBMC T cells (not recorded which). The receptors were sampled from a woman aged 18 to 75 in good health.

This sequence joins TRBV12-3 or TRBV12-4 and TRBJ2-7; TCRdb gives TRBD1 as the D gene, but with no DNA this cannot be confirmed. This CDR3 contains 15 residues. The CDR3: CASSTVPGRSREQYF.

The chain carries TRBV20-1 and TRBJ2-7; absent DNA, TCRdb's TRBD1 call cannot be checked. The V gene's germline CDR1 is DFQATT and CDR2 SNEGSKA (reference sequence). The length of the CDR3 is 17 residues. CDR3 amino acids: CSARSGTGTGYFYEQYF.

This rearrangement joins TRBV9 to TRBJ2-6; TCRdb's D call, TRBD1, is unchecked because there is no DNA. Per the germline V gene, CDR1 is SGDLS and CDR2 is YYNGEE. CDR3 size: 17 residues. The CDR3 here is CASSVRPGSPGANVLTF.

The chain joins TRBV19 to TRBJ1-5. This CDR3 is 13 amino acids long. Looked up from germline, CDR1 is LNHDA and CDR2 is SQIVND (reference sequence). CDR3 in amino acids: CASRKGVRQPQHF.

The chain combines TRBV6-1 with TRBJ2-3; TCRdb's D gene call, TRBD1, goes unchecked for lack of DNA. This CDR3 region has 15 residues. Germline V lookup: CDR1 MNHNS, CDR2 SASEGT. CDR3 in amino acids: CASSQKLDSADTQYF.

The gene calls are TRBV7-2 and TRBJ1-2. Germline-derived CDR1 and CDR2 are SGHTA and FQGNSA. CDR3 length: 13 amino acids. The CDR3 protein is CASSFLADYGYTF. The variable domain in full, completed from reference TRBV7-2 and TRBJ1-2, reads GAGVSQSPSNKVTEKGKDVELRCDPISGHTALYWYRQSLGQGLEFLIYFQGNSAPDKSGLPSDRFSAERTGGSVSTLTIQRTQQEDSAVYLCASSFLADYGYTFGSGTRLTVV.

The gene calls are TRBV21-1 and TRBJ2-5. TRBV21-1 is a pseudogene. The CDR3 has 13 amino acids. The CDR3 reads CASSKGSRETQYF.

The chain employs TRBV25-1 and TRBJ2-7; TCRdb picks TRBD1, but there is no DNA to check that call. Germline lookup yields CDR1 MGHDK and CDR2 SYGVNS. The length of the CDR3 is 16 residues. The CDR3 is CASSEWGVGRNYEQYF.

The V and J genes are TRBV12-3 or TRBV12-4 and TRBJ2-3; TCRdb proposes TRBD1, but this gene call is untestable without DNA. The CDR3 runs to 17 residues. The CDR3 region is CASSPTRVMALTDTQYF.

The V call is TRBV5-1, the J call TRBJ2-5; TCRdb names TRBD2, which stays unverified in the absence of DNA. The germline V gene has CDR1 SGHRS and CDR2 YFSETQ. There are 15 residues in the CDR3. CDR3 region: CASSSTGTLEKAQYF. Variable domain in full (rest from reference TRBV5-1 and TRBJ2-5): KAGVTQTPRYLIKTRGQQVTLSCSPISGHRSVSWYQQTPGQGLQFLFEYFSETQRNKGNFPGRFSGRQFSNSRSEMNVSTLELGDSALYLCASSSTGTLEKAQYFGPGTRLLVL.

The gene calls are TRBV20-1 and TRBJ2-4; TCRdb selects TRBD1, and the lack of DNA leaves this call unchecked. The V gene's germline CDR1 is DFQATT and CDR2 SNEGSKA (reference sequence). CDR3 length: 16 amino acids. CDR3 residues: CSALPSSGTAKNIQYF.

V usage is TRBV18 and J usage is TRBJ1-1. The length of the CDR3 is 14 residues. Germline assignment: CDR1 KGHSH and CDR2 LQKENI. CDR3 amino acids: CASSRQGAQTEAFF.

The CDR3 spells CASSFPRGRHYNEQFF. The genes are TRBV6-2 or TRBV6-3 and TRBJ2-1; TCRdb indicates TRBD1, and absent DNA this call remains unverified. Germline V lookup: CDR1 MNHEY, CDR2 SVGEGT. The CDR3 contains 16 residues.

The V call is TRBV27, the J call TRBJ2-1; TCRdb calls TRBD2, which cannot be checked without DNA. Germline V CDR1 and CDR2: MNHEY, SMNVEV (reference sequence). This CDR3 is 16 amino acids long. The CDR3 loop reads CASSLWGTSGSNEQFF.

The genes are TRBV12-3 or TRBV12-4 and TRBJ2-1; TCRdb names TRBD2, which stays unverified in the absence of DNA. The length of the CDR3 is 15 residues. The CDR3 sequence: CASSPSTAGRTQQFF.

The chain combines TRBV18 with TRBJ2-1; without DNA, the TCRdb call of TRBD1 cannot be checked. The CDR3 is made up of 11 amino acids. Per the germline V gene, CDR1 is KGHSH and CDR2 is LQKENI. The CDR3 here is CASSQDRSGFF.

V usage is TRBV20-1 and J usage is TRBJ2-4; as DNA is missing, the TRBD1 call by TCRdb cannot be tested. The length of the CDR3 is 16 residues. Germline CDR1 and CDR2: DFQATT and SNEGSKA (reference sequence). The CDR3 protein is CSARGGQTIAKNIQYF.

This rearrangement joins TRBV19 to TRBJ2-1; TCRdb indicates TRBD2, and absent DNA this call remains unverified. The V gene's germline CDR1 is LNHDA and CDR2 SQIVND (reference sequence). CDR3 size: 17 residues. CDR3 region: CASSIGPEDYPYNEQFF.

The V gene is TRBV2, the J gene TRBJ1-1; the D gene TCRdb calls, TRBD1, cannot be checked with no DNA. Germline assignment: CDR1 SNHLY and CDR2 FYNNEI. The CDR3 is made up of 11 amino acids. The CDR3 loop is CASSEGQEAFF. Variable domain in full (rest from reference TRBV2 and TRBJ1-1): EPEVTQTPSHQVTQMGQEVILRCVPISNHLYFYWYRQILGQKVEFLVSFYNNEISEKSEIFDDQFSVERPDGSNFTLKIRSTKLEDSAMYFCASSEGQEAFFGQGTRLTVV.

The chain uses TRBV20-1 and TRBJ2-7; the D call of TRBD2 rests on TCRdb alone, since no DNA is present to check it. The germline gives CDR1 DFQATT, CDR2 SNEGSKA (reference sequence). CDR3 length equals 11 residues. Here the CDR3 reads CSSRLVDEQYF.

This sequence joins TRBV9 and TRBJ2-6; TCRdb names TRBD1, which stays unverified in the absence of DNA. CDR1 is SGDLS and CDR2 is YYNGEE in the germline V gene. The CDR3 spans 19 residues. CDR3 loop: CASSAEGQGSLPGANVLTF. Drawing the rest from reference TRBV9 and TRBJ2-6, the complete variable domain is DSGVTQTPKHLITATGQRVTLRCSPRSGDLSVYWYQQSLDQGLQFLIQYYNGEERAKGNILERFSAQQFPDLHSELNLSSLELGDSALYFCASSAEGQGSLPGANVLTFGAGSRLTVL.